This TCR beta chain derives from a study of OX40 agonist ivuxolimab in advanced cancers. Study in general: Mean age about 60 years, range about 20 to 79; 82.7% male. Study results and limitations: Blood T cells, both CD4+ and CD8+, expanded clonally by week 6 at 0.1 to 3.0 mg/kg.

Details on this clone: The antigen remains unidentified.

Clones were read by immunoSEQ multiplex PCR, and TCRdb kept only the in-frame ones, dropping some. The table lists about 60,000 clones, more than 85% of them singletons, with around 3.7% in the top ten. Per the germline V gene, CDR1 is GTSNPN and CDR2 is SVGIG (reference sequence). Trimming stripped 0 bases from V and 2 bases from J, with 11 bases between. The CDR3 length is 15 residues. Here the sequenced sample was CD4+ or CD8+ T cells sorted from blood, taken in a trial of the OX40 agonist ivuxolimab. V and J are TRBV30 and TRBJ1-5, with D possibly being TRBD1 (6 bases). This sequence was found in an adult with an advanced solid tumor such as melanoma, head and neck, liver or kidney cancer. The DNA for the CDR3 is TGTGCCTGGAGTGTACGGGGGGGCGGCAATCAGCCCCAGCATTTT. Protein: CAWSVRGGGNQPQHF. Complete variable domain (other parts from reference TRBV30 and TRBJ1-5): SQTIHQWPATLVQPVGSPLSLECTVEGTSNPNLYWYRQAAGRGLQLLFYSVGIGQISSEVPQNLSASRPQDRQFILSSKKLLLSDSGFYLCAWSVRGGGNQPQHFGDGTRLSIL.